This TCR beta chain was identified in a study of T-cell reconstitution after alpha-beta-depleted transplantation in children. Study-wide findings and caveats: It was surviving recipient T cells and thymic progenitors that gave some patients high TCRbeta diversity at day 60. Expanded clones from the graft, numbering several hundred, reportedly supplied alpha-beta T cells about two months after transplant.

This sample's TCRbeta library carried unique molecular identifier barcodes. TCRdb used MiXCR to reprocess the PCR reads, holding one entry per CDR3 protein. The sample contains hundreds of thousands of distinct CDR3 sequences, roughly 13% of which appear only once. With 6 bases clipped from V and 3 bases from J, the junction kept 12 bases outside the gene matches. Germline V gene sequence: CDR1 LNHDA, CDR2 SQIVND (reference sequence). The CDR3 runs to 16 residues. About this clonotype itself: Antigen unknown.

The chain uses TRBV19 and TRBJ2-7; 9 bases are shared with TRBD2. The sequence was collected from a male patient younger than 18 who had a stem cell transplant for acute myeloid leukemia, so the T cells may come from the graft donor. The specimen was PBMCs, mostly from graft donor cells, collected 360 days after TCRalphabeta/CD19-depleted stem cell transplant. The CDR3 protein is CASRRRLGSGSYEQYF. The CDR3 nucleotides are TGTGCCAGTAGAAGGAGGTTGGGTAGCGGGAGCTACGAGCAGTACTTC. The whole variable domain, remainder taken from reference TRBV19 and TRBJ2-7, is DGGITQSPKYLFRKEGQNVTLSCEQNLNHDAMYWYRQDPGQGLRLIYYSQIVNDFQKGDIAEGYSVSREKKESFPLTVTSAQKNPTAFYLCASRRRLGSGSYEQYFGPGTRLTVT.